This TCR beta chain was found in a study of siplizumab effects on memory and regulatory T cells. A note on this clone: Its target is unknown.

Sequencing used immunoSEQ multiplex PCR; TCRdb keeps in-frame clones, though not all of them. The sample includes about 57,000 clones, approximately 87% of them seen just once. General study results and limits: With siplizumab, Treg-derived clones averaged approximately 66% of mappable alloreactive CD4+ clones, versus 25% to 30% in controls.

The CDR3 runs to 15 residues. The germline V gene encodes CDR1 MNHNS and CDR2 SASEGT. V was shortened by 4 bases and J by 1 base, with 14 bases between the two germline ends. The receptor was derived from a human donor in good health. Sequenced: memory CD4+ T cells sorted from blood. V and J are TRBV6-1 and TRBJ2-7; D is perhaps TRBD2 (5 bases). CDR3 sequence: CASSGYGKLSYEQYF. The CDR3 nucleotides read TGTGCCAGCAGTGGTTACGGGAAGTTATCCTACGAGCAGTACTTC.